This T cell receptor beta chain was identified during a study of T cell repertoires in cytomegalovirus infection. Whole-study context: Public TCR beta signature analysis indicated the presence of both CMV infection and matching HLA type.

Whole-study results and caveats: Clonotypes of TCR beta that were HLA-C-restricted and CMV-specific dominated the ex vivo response.

About this clonotype: Its antigen remains unknown.

TCRdb fed the reads into MiXCR, producing one record per CDR3 protein. The profile shows a few hundred thousand distinct CDR3 sequences, 15% to 20% of them singletons. The sample consisted of PBMCs. This TCR derives from a human donor in good health (CMV status not recorded). Some clones in this sample may be carry-over from other donors' samples.

CDR3 region: CASRSGVKNTEAFF. DNA for the CDR3: TGTGCCAGCAGGTCAGGGGTAAAGAACACTGAAGCTTTCTTT. The V call is TRBV7-8, the J call TRBJ1-1, with a possible D match to TRBD1 (6 bases). Germline loops: CDR1 SGHVS, CDR2 FQNEAQ. The CDR3 runs to 14 residues. The V and J ends lost 6 bases and 1 base respectively, with 12 bases between them.